Listed here are 23 T cell receptor beta chains from one sample, sequenced in a study of shared clonotypes between healthy human individuals. Libraries were prepared by immunoSEQ multiplex PCR; TCRdb keeps only in-frame clonotypes and omits some of them. The table shows almost 700,000 clones, with around 90% occurring only once. Naive CD8 cells lacked CD45RO and underwent positive selection for CCR7, leaving out terminally differentiated effector memory CD45RA+ cells. The sample consisted of naive CD8+ T cells sorted from blood. Source of these receptors: a man aged 25-45 years in good health.

The chain has TRBV19 and TRBJ2-7, with 7 positions matching TRBD1. Germline lookup yields CDR1 LNHDA and CDR2 SQIVND (reference sequence). V dropped 6 bases and J dropped 4; count of bases not matched to a gene: 9. This CDR3 comprises 14 residues. The CDR3 is CASSPTGAQYEQYF. In DNA, the CDR3 is TGTGCCAGTAGCCCTACAGGGGCTCAGTACGAGCAGTACTTC.

The chain combines TRBV7-6 with TRBJ2-1; TRBD1 agrees at 9 bases. Germline CDR1 SGHVS, CDR2 FNYEAQ. V trimming: 7 bases; J trimming: 6 bases; junction bases outside the gene matches: 10. The CDR3 totals 15 residues. The CDR3 is CASNSRDRDGNEQFF. The DNA of the CDR3 is TGTGCCAGCAACTCCCGGGACAGGGATGGCAATGAGCAGTTCTTC.

The chain recombines TRBV7-8 with TRBJ1-1; D not resolved. This CDR3 comprises 17 residues. Germline-derived CDR1 and CDR2 are SGHVS and FQNEAQ. The V end was cut by 1 base, the J end by 1 base, with 16 bases between. The CDR3 spells CASSLGARPTGNTEAFF. The CDR3 DNA sequence: TGTGCCAGCAGCTTAGGGGCCAGGCCGACTGGGAACACTGAAGCTTTCTTT.

The chain links TRBV7-9 to TRBJ2-5, with TRBD2 matching over 8 bases. The CDR3 runs 15 residues. Germline lookup yields CDR1 SEHNR and CDR2 FQNEAQ (reference sequence). With 6 bases clipped from V and 2 bases from J, the junction kept 8 bases outside the gene matches. The DNA of the CDR3 is TGTGCCAGCAGGCAACTCGGGACTAGTCAAGAGACCCAGTACTTC. This encodes CASRQLGTSQETQYF. The full variable domain, completed using reference TRBV7-9 and TRBJ2-5, is DTGVSQNPRHKITKRGQNVTFRCDPISEHNRLYWYRQTLGQGPEFLTYFQNEAQLEKSRLLSDRFSAERPKGSFSTLEIQRTEQGDSAMYLCASRQLGTSQETQYFGPGTRLLVL.

This clone showed up just once. The rearrangement links TRBV15 to TRBJ2-7; 11 nucleotides line up with TRBD2. With 5 bases clipped from V and 0 bases from J, the junction kept 6 bases outside the gene matches. The CDR3 is made up of 16 amino acids. In germline, CDR1 is LNHNV, CDR2 YYDKDF (reference sequence). In DNA, the CDR3 is TGTGCCACCAGCCCCCAGACTAGCGGGGTCTCCTACGAGCAGTACTTC. Residues: CATSPQTSGVSYEQYF.

The chain combines TRBV29-1 with TRBJ2-7; the D call may be TRBD1 or TRBD2 (5 bases each). Trimming pared 7 bases from V and 4 bases from J, leaving 17 bases between. Germline assignment: CDR1 SQVTM and CDR2 ANQGSEA. The CDR3 runs to 13 residues. CDR3 loop: CSARLGVLYEQYF. In DNA form, the CDR3 reads TGCAGCGCCCGGTTGGGGGTCTTATACGAGCAGTACTTC.

This sequence joins TRBV7-9 and TRBJ2-7; 7 nucleotides align to TRBD2. Germline-derived CDR1 and CDR2 are SEHNR and FQNEAQ (reference sequence). The CDR3 length is 13 residues. Trimming took 6 bases from V and 7 from J; bases not matched to a gene: 9. The CDR3: CASRGGSTGEQYF. Written as DNA, the CDR3 is TGTGCCAGCAGGGGCGGGAGCACGGGAGAGCAGTACTTC.

This chain links TRBV29-1 with TRBJ1-1; D gene unclear. The germline gives CDR1 SQVTM, CDR2 ANQGSEA. The CDR3 spans 12 residues. The V end was cut by 7 bases, the J end by 5 bases, with 14 bases between. CDR3: CSAGRLGTEAFF. CDR3 DNA: TGCAGCGCTGGCCGCCTGGGGACTGAAGCTTTCTTT.

This clone was picked up one time. The chain uses TRBV27 and TRBJ2-3; TRBD2 matches 10 bases. The V gene end was trimmed by 5 bases and the J gene end by 1 base; junction bases not matched to a gene: 6. The V gene's germline CDR1 is MNHEY and CDR2 SMNVEV (reference sequence). This CDR3 is built from 16 residues. The CDR3 sequence: CASSLDLAGGTDTQYF. The CDR3 bases are TGTGCCAGCAGTCTTGATCTAGCGGGAGGCACAGATACGCAGTATTTT.

Worth noting for this clone: The same CDR3 arises from other DNA sequences in this sample as well. The gene calls are TRBV20-1 and TRBJ1-1; D is uncertain. V was clipped by 3 bases and J by 3 bases, with 5 bases between them. Looked up from germline, CDR1 is DFQATT and CDR2 is SNEGSKA (reference sequence). CDR3 length: 11 residues. For the CDR3, the DNA is TGCAGTGCTAGGTCTTACACTGAAGCTTTCTTT. This translates into CSARSYTEAFF.

The chain uses TRBV28 and TRBJ1-1; the match to TRBD1 covers 9 bases. Germline assignment: CDR1 MDHEN and CDR2 SYDVKM. V trimming: 6 bases; J trimming: 1 base; junction bases outside the gene matches: 0. The CDR3 loop spans 13 amino acids. The CDR3 loop is CASRTGGNTEAFF. DNA of the CDR3: TGTGCCAGCAGGACAGGGGGGAACACTGAAGCTTTCTTT.

This clone is a singleton in its sample. This sequence joins TRBV25-1 and TRBJ2-1, with 9 bases matching TRBD1. CDR3 length: 14 residues. Germline trimming cut 7 bases from V and 9 bases from J; bases unmatched to any gene: 10. Germline loops: CDR1 MGHDK, CDR2 SYGVNS. The CDR3 DNA is TGTGCCAGCACACCGGGACAGGGCTCTACTGAGCAGTTCTTC. It translates to CASTPGQGSTEQFF.

CDR3 DNA sequence: TGTGCCAGCAGCTTAGGACGGGGGTCCTACGAGCAGTACTTC. Encoded protein: CASSLGRGSYEQYF. J is TRBJ2-7 and V is TRBV7-2; D may be TRBD2 (6 bases). The germline V and J ends were trimmed by 1 base and 1 base, with 8 bases remaining between them. CDR1 is SGHTA, CDR2 FQGNSA, per germline. CDR3 size: 14 residues.

The chain uses TRBV11-1 and TRBJ2-7; TRBD2 aligns across 9 bases. The CDR3 sequence is 16 residues long. Germline trimming cut 5 bases from V and 5 bases from J; bases unmatched to any gene: 13. Germline values: CDR1 SGHAT, CDR2 FQDESV (reference sequence). The CDR3 DNA sequence: TGTGCCAGCAGCCTGTTTGCTAGCGGGATTGGAGACGAGCAGTACTTC. As protein: CASSLFASGIGDEQYF.

This chain joins TRBV7-9 and TRBJ2-1; D perhaps matches TRBD2 (6 bases). Germline loops: CDR1 SEHNR, CDR2 FQNEAQ (reference sequence). This CDR3 spans 14 amino acids. With 4 bases removed from V and 7 bases from J, the gap between germline ends came to 14 bases. The DNA of the CDR3 is TGTGCCAGCAGCTCCACCGAACGGGGGAATGAGCAGTTCTTC. It encodes CASSSTERGNEQFF.

This clone was detected only a few times. The chain employs TRBV11-2 and TRBJ2-5, with D possibly matching TRBD2 (6 bases). The ends were cut back, 1 base at V and 2 bases at J, with 11 bases in the middle. Germline V gives CDR1 SGHAT, CDR2 FQNNGV. This CDR3 comprises 15 residues. This chain's CDR3 is CASSLVWTTQETQYF. The CDR3 DNA reads as TGTGCCAGCAGCTTAGTTTGGACTACACAAGAGACCCAGTACTTC.

The chain joins TRBV7-9 to TRBJ1-5, with a possible D match to TRBD1 (6 bases). Trimming took 3 bases from V and 7 from J, leaving 13 bases between them. The CDR3 sequence is 14 residues long. Per the germline V gene, CDR1 is SEHNR and CDR2 is FQNEAQ (reference sequence). The CDR3: CASSLGAGWQPQHF. CDR3 coding DNA: TGTGCCAGCAGCTTGGGGGCAGGTTGGCAGCCCCAGCATTTT. The variable domain in full, completed from reference TRBV7-9 and TRBJ1-5, reads DTGVSQNPRHKITKRGQNVTFRCDPISEHNRLYWYRQTLGQGPEFLTYFQNEAQLEKSRLLSDRFSAERPKGSFSTLEIQRTEQGDSAMYLCASSLGAGWQPQHFGDGTRLSIL.

This sequence joins TRBV5-5 and TRBJ2-7; 11 bases are a match to TRBD1. Unmatched junction bases numbered 7, after V lost 4 bases and J lost 7 bases. Germline CDR1 SGHKS, CDR2 YYEKEE (reference sequence). The CDR3 is 14 residues long. For the CDR3, the DNA is TGTGCCAGCAGCCCGGACAGGGGGCCGGAGGAGCAGTACTTC. Protein product: CASSPDRGPEEQYF.

The chain joins TRBV7-6 to TRBJ2-2; 8 bases are a match to TRBD2. J gave up 3 bases and V 0 bases, and 6 bases lay outside the gene matches. This CDR3 comprises 17 residues. CDR1 and CDR2 (germline): SGHVS, FNYEAQ. CDR3 region: CASSLAPAGVYTGELFF. The CDR3 region has the DNA TGTGCCAGCAGCTTAGCTCCAGCGGGAGTTTACACCGGGGAGCTGTTTTTT.

V usage is TRBV10-2 and J usage is TRBJ1-1, with D perhaps TRBD1 (5 bases). Trimming pared 0 bases from V and 10 bases from J, leaving 9 bases between. CDR3 length: 12 residues. Germline V gene sequence: CDR1 WSHSY, CDR2 SAAADI. In DNA form, the CDR3 reads TGCGCCAGCAGTGAGTCAGGGGAGGGAGCTTTCTTT. Translating it yields CASSESGEGAFF.

The V call is TRBV4-1, the J call TRBJ2-3; possible D gene TRBD1, 6 bases. The CDR3 is 16 residues long. The V gene's germline CDR1 is MGHRA and CDR2 YSYEKL. The V gene lost 0 bases and the J gene lost 3 bases, with 13 bases spanning the gap. The DNA of the CDR3 is TGCGCCAGCAGCCAAGACTGGACAGCAGCAACAGATACGCAGTATTTT. Its protein is CASSQDWTAATDTQYF.

This clone was detected a few times. The chain links TRBV6-5 to TRBJ2-2; the D call may be TRBD1 or TRBD2 (5 bases each). The CDR3 has 13 residues. Germline assignment: CDR1 MNHEY and CDR2 SVGAGI. V was trimmed by 2 bases and J by 6 bases, leaving 7 bases between them. The CDR3 sequence is CASSYGTAGELFF. CDR3 in DNA: TGTGCCAGCAGTTACGGGACGGCCGGGGAGCTGTTTTTT.

This chain connects TRBV10-1 to TRBJ2-1; no clear D gene. The CDR3 extends over 13 amino acids. The ends were cut back, 2 bases at V and 8 bases at J, with 10 bases in the middle. Germline V CDR1 and CDR2: WNHNN, SYGVQD (reference sequence). CDR3 sequence: CASSEARSDEQFF. Here the CDR3 DNA reads TGCGCCAGCAGTGAGGCTCGTTCGGATGAGCAGTTCTTC.